This T cell receptor (beta chain) was sequenced in a study of CD8+ T cells in alopecia areata. At the level of the study: Twice daily, treated patients received 5 to 10 mg of oral tofacitinib.

With 8 bases removed from V and 3 bases from J, the gap between germline ends came to 13 bases. This CDR3 region has 12 residues. CDR1 GTSNPN and CDR2 SVGIG come from the germline V gene (reference sequence). Treatment noted: oral pan-JAK inhibitor, 5-10 mg twice daily. RNA extraction was followed by reverse transcription into cDNA, which acted as the sequencing template. Libraries were prepared by immunoSEQ multiplex PCR; TCRdb keeps only in-frame clonotypes and omits some of them. The sample records 190,000 or so clones, around 60% being singletons. The sequenced sample was CD4+ T cells sorted from blood, obtained at week 4, from a patient treated with tofacitinib. V gene TRBV30 combines with J gene TRBJ1-1; D not resolved. The clonotype originates from a human donor with alopecia areata. CDR3 protein: CARTSVDTEAFF. In nucleotides, the CDR3 is TGTGCCCGAACATCGGTCGACACTGAAGCTTTCTTT.